This T cell receptor (beta chain) was profiled in a study of metastatic and nonmetastatic thyroid tumors. This clone has at least ten counts. In the study's own analysis: Clinicopathological groups supplied CDR3 differences that were used to build a distant-metastasis classifier for papillary thyroid cancer. TCRdb reanalyzed the PCR reads via MiXCR. In this record, the V and J calls reflect TCRdb's handling and not the investigators' own analysis. This sample yields about 40,000 clones, of which over 9.5% are seen a single time; approximately 22% belongs to the top ten. Each patient came to thyroid surgery without any prior treatment (of any kind). This CDR3 has 14 residues. Trimming removed 5 bases at V and 0 bases at J, with 12 bases between. Germline assignment: CDR1 DFQATT and CDR2 SNEGSKA (reference sequence).

The specimen sequenced was blood. The chain combines TRBV20-1 with TRBJ2-3, with D maybe TRBD2 (5 bases). This sequence was found in a female donor with papillary thyroid cancer or a benign thyroid nodule (not recorded which). Some clones in this sample may be carry-over from other donors' samples. CDR3 nucleotides: TGCAGTGCTTGGGAGTCCCTAAGCACAGATACGCAGTATTTT. This gives the protein CSAWESLSTDTQYF.